The present TCR beta chain was sequenced within a study of CD8 T cells in Susac syndrome. Study results and limitations: As the study acknowledged, the number of individuals in its TCR sequencing and HLA analysis was relatively small.

Blood CD8+ and CD4+ T cells underwent high-throughput TCR beta sequencing. Negative isolation was used for CD8+ and CD4+ T cells and FACS enrichment for TEMRA cells. The germline V gene has CDR1 SGHVS and CDR2 FNYEAQ. The CDR3 consists of 10 residues. V lost 8 bases and J 4 bases, leaving 3 bases between the germline ends. For this clonotype: Its matching antigen is unknown.

Random hexamers primed reverse transcription of about 0.5 to 1 ug RNA. TCRdb reprocessed the immunoSEQ multiplex PCR reads with MiXCR, giving one entry per CDR3 protein. The data contain under 200,000 distinct CDR3 sequences, approximately 95% of them seen just once; the ten biggest clones take up 0.15% to 0.2%. This receptor was obtained from a human donor with multiple sclerosis. V and J are TRBV7-6 and TRBJ1-5, with no clear D. The sample consisted of CD8+ T cells from PBMCs. The CDR3 region has the DNA TGTGCCAGCCTTAATCAGCCCCAGCATTTT. This translates into CASLNQPQHF.